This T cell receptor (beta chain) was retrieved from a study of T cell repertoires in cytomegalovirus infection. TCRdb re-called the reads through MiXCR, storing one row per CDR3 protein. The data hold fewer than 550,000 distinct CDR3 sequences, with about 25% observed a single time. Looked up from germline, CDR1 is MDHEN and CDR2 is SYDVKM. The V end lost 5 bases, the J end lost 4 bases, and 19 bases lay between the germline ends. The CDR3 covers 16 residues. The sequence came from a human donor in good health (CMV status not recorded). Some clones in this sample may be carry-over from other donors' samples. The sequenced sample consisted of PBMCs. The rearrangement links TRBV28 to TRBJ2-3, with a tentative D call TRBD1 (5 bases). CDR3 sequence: CASSPPPGQVADTQYF. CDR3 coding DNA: TGTGCCAGCAGTCCCCCCCCAGGGCAGGTCGCAGATACGCAGTATTTT.